This T cell receptor (beta chain) was identified during a study of radiotherapy plus CTLA-4 blockade in lung cancer. Study-wide context: The study recorded objective responses in 15% to 20% of patients and disease control in about 30%.

Comments on this clone: Its target is unknown.

Those with chemo-refractory metastatic non-small-cell lung cancer were treated with focal radiation combined with CTLA-4 blockade using ipilimumab. Profiling relied on immunoSEQ multiplex PCR, and the TCRdb table lists in-frame clones only, not all of them. The sample has more than 75,000 clones; approximately 82% are singletons. Per germline, CDR1 MNHEY and CDR2 SMNVEV (reference sequence). Trimming took off 7 bases at V and 1 base at J, with 5 bases between the two ends. This CDR3 spans 12 amino acids. Findings of the study overall: The study found tumor-derived TCR clones expanded in blood after radiotherapy plus ipilimumab. How blood T cell clones changed early, along with interferon-beta, reportedly forecast response best.

This clonotype was obtained from a human donor with non-small cell lung cancer that progressed on radiotherapy plus ipilimumab. The material was peripheral blood, obtained from a patient treated with radiotherapy plus ipilimumab. This sequence joins TRBV27 and TRBJ2-1; D not resolved. The CDR3 bases are TGTGCCAGCACCTCTTCCTACAATGAGCAGTTCTTC. It translates to CASTSSYNEQFF.